This TCR beta chain was sequenced for a study of T-cell memory formation after mild COVID-19. Study-level information: Largely donor-specific sequence clusters came from a couple of donors. Whole-study results and caveats: That cross-reactive memory joined was suggested by some responding clones appearing in pre-infection memory.

TCRdb processed the 5' RACE reads anew with MiXCR; each CDR3 protein has one entry. The repertoire has tens of thousands of distinct CDR3 sequences, around 13% of them found once; the top ten carry about 28%. Regarding this clonotype: Its antigen is as yet unknown.

The CDR3 totals 12 residues. Germline loops: CDR1 WSHSY, CDR2 SAAADI. The ends were cut back, 2 bases at V and 5 bases at J, with 4 bases in the middle. The specimen was PBMCs or a T cell subset sorted from them (not recorded which). This TCR came from an adult woman who had mild COVID-19 (a few samples of this study predate the infection). Cell type and time point are not known. The J gene is TRBJ2-1, the V gene TRBV10-2; D gene unclear. The CDR3 DNA follows: TGCGCCAGCAGTGAGCTCAACAATGAGCAGTTCTTC. It codes for CASSELNNEQFF.